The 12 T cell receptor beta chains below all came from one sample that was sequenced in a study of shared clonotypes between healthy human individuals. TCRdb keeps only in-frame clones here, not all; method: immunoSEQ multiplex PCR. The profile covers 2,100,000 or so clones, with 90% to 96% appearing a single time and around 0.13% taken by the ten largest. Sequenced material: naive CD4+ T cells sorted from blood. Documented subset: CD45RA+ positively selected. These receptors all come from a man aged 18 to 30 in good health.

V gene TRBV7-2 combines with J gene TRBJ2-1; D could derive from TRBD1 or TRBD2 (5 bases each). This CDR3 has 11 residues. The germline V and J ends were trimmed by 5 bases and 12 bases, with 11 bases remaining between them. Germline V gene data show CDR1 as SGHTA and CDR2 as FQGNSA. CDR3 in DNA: TGTGCCAGCAGCCCTCGGGACGGGCAGTTCTTC. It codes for CASSPRDGQFF.

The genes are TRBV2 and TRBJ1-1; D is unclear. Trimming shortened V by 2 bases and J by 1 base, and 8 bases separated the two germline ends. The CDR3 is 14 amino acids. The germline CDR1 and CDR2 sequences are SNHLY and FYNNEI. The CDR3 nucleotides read TGTGCCAGCAGTGAATGGCAGCCGAACACTGAAGCTTTCTTT. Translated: CASSEWQPNTEAFF.

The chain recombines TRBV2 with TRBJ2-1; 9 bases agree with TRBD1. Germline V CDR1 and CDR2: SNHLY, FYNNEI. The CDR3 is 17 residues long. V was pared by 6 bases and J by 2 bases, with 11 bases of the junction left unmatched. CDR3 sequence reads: CASRGQGAWFAYNEQFF. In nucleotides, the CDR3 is TGTGCCAGCAGGGGACAGGGAGCTTGGTTCGCCTACAATGAGCAGTTCTTC.

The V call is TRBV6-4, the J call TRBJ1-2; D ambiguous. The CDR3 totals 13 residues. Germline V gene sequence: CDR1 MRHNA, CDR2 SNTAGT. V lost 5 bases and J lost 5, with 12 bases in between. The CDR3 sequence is CASSRTGNYGYTF. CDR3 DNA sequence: TGTGCCAGCAGTAGGACTGGAAATTATGGCTACACCTTC.

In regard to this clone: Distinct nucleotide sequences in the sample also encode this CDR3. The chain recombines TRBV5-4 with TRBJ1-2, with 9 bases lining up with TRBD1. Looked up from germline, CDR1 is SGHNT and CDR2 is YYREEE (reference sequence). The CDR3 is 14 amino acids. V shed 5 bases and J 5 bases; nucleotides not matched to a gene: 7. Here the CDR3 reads CASRPDRGPYGYTF. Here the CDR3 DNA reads TGTGCCAGCAGGCCGGACAGGGGACCGTATGGCTACACCTTC.

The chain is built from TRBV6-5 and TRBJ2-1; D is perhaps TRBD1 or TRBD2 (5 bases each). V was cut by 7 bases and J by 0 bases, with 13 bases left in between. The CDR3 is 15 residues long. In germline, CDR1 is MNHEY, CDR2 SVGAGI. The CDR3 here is CASTGTVSSYNEQFF. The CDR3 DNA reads TGTGCCAGCACCGGGACGGTCAGCTCCTACAATGAGCAGTTCTTC.

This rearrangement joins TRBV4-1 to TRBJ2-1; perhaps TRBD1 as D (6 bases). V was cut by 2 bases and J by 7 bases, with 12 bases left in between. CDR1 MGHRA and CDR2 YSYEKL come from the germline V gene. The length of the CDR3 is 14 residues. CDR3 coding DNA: TGCGCCAGCAGCCAAAGAACAGGGCCTAATGAGCAGTTCTTC. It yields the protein CASSQRTGPNEQFF.

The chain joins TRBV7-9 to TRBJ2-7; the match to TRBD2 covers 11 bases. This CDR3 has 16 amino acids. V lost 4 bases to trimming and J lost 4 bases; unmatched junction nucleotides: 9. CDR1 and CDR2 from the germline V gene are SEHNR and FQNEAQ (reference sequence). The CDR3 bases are TGTGCCAGCAGCTCGTGGACTAGCGGGTCACTTTACGAGCAGTACTTC. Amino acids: CASSSWTSGSLYEQYF.

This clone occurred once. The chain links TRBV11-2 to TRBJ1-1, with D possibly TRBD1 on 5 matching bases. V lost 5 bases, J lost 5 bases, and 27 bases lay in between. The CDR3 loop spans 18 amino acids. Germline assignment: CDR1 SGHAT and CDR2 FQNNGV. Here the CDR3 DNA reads TGTGCCAGCAGCATTAGCGCGGGGTCTGAGGGGCGCGTGACTGAAGCTTTCTTT. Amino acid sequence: CASSISAGSEGRVTEAFF.

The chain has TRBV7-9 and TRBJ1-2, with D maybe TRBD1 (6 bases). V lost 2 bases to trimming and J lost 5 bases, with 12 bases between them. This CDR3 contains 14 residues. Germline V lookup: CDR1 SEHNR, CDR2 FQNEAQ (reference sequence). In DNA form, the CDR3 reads TGTGCCAGCAGCTTATCCGACAGGTCTTATGGCTACACCTTC. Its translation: CASSLSDRSYGYTF.

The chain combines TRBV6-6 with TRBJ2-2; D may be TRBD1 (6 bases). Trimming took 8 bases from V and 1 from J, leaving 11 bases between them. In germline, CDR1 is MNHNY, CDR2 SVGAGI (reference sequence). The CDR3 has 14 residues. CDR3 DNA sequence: TGTGCCAGCCGGAAGGACAGGAACACCGGGGAGCTGTTTTTT. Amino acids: CASRKDRNTGELFF.

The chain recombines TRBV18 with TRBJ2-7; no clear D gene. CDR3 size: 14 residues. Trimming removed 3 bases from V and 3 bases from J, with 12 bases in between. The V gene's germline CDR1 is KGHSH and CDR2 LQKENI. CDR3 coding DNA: TGTGCCAGCTCACCCGCGGCCCGAAACTACGAGCAGTACTTC. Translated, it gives CASSPAARNYEQYF.